The present TCR beta chain was sequenced within a study of tumor-infiltrating lymphocytes in oesophageal squamous cell carcinoma. The germline V gene has CDR1 SGHAT and CDR2 FQNNGV. The CDR3 loop spans 16 amino acids. A single record per CDR3 protein comes from TCRdb applying MiXCR to the PCR reads. Of 8,500 to 14,000 distinct CDR3 sequences listed, around 58% are singletons. The TCR was taken from a male donor with esophageal squamous cell carcinoma. Sequencing was done on a sample of esophageal tumor tissue. J is TRBJ2-3 and V is TRBV11-2, with TRBD1 matching 8 bases. Judging by the DNA end, TRBJ2-7 fits better; the J call may be wrong. The chain's CDR3 is CASSSQGANSADTQYF. The DNA of the CDR3 is TGTGCCAGCAGCTCGCAGGGGGCGAATTCTGCAGATACGCAGTACTTC.